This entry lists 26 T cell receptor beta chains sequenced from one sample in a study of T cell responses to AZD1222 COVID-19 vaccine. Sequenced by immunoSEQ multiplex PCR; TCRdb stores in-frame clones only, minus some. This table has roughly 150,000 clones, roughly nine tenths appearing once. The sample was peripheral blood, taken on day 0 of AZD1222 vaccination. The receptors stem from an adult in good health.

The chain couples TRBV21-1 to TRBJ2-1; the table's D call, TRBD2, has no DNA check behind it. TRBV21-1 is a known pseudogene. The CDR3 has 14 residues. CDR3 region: CASNRGGGRHEQFF. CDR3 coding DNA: TGTGCCAGCAACCGGGGAGGGGGTCGCCATGAGCAGTTCTTC.

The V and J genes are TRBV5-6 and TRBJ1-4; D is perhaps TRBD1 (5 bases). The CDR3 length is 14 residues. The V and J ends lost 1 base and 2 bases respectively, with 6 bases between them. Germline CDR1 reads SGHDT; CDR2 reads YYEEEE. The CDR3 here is CASSLPGTNEKLFF. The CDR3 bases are TGTGCCAGCAGCTTGCCAGGGACTAATGAAAAACTGTTTTTT.

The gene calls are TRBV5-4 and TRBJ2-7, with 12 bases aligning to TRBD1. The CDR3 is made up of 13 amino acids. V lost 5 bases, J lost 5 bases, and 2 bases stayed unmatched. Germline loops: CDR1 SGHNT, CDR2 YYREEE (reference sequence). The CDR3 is CASRGQGADEQYF. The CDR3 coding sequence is TGTGCCAGCAGGGGACAGGGGGCAGACGAGCAGTACTTC.

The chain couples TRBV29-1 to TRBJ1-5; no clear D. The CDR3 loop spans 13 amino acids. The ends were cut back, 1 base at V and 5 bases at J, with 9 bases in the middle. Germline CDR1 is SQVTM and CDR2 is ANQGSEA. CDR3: CSVEVDSYQPQHF. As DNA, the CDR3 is TGCAGCGTTGAAGTAGATTCATATCAGCCCCAGCATTTT.

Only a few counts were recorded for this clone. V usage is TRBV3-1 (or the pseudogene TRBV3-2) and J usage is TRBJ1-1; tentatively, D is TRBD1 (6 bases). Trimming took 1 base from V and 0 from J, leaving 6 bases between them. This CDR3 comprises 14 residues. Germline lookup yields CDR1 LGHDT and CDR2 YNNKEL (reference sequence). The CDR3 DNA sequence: TGTGCCAGCAGCCAAGCAGGGGTGAACACTGAAGCTTTCTTT. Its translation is CASSQAGVNTEAFF.

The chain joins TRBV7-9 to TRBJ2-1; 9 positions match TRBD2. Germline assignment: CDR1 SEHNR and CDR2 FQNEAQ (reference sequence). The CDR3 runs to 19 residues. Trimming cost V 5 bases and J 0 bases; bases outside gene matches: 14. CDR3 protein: CASSPPSEVAGDSYNEQFF. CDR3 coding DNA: TGTGCCAGCAGCCCCCCTTCCGAGGTAGCGGGAGACTCCTACAATGAGCAGTTCTTC.

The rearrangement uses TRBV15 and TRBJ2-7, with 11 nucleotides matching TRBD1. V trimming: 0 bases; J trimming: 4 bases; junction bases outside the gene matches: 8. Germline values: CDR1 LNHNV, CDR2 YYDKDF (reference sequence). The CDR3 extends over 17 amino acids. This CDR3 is CATSRDAGGQGAYEQYF. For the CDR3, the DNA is TGTGCCACCAGCAGAGATGCAGGTGGACAGGGGGCGTACGAGCAGTACTTC.

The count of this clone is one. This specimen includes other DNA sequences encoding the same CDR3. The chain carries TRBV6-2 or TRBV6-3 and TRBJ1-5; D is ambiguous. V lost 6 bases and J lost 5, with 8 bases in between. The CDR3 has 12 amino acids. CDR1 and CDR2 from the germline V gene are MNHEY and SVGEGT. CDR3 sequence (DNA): TGTGCCAGCAGCCCTAGAGATCAGCCCCAGCATTTT. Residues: CASSPRDQPQHF.

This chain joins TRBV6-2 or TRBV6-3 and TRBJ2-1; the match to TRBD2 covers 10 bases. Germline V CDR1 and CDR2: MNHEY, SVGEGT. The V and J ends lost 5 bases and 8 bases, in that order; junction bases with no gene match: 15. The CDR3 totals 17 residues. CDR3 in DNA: TGTGCCAGCAGTACCACCACCGGAAGCGGGAGGGGCCATGAGCAGTTCTTC. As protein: CASSTTTGSGRGHEQFF.

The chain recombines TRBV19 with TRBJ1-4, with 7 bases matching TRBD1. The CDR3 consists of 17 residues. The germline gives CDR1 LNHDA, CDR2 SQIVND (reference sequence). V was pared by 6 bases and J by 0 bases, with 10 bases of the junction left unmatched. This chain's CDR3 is CASSRDRVRSTNEKLFF. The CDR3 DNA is TGTGCCAGTAGCCGCGACAGGGTCAGATCAACTAATGAAAAACTGTTTTTT.

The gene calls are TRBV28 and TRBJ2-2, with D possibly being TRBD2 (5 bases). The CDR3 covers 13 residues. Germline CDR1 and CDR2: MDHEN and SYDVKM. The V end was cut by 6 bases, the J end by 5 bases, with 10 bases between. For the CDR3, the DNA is TGTGCCAGCAGCACGGGATGGACCGGGGAGCTGTTTTTT. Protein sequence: CASSTGWTGELFF.

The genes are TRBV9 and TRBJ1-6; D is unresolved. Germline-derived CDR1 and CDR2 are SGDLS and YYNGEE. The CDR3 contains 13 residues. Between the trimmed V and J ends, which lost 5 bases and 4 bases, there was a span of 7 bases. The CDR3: CASSRDYNSPLHF. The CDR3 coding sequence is TGTGCCAGCAGTCGGGATTATAATTCACCCCTCCACTTT.

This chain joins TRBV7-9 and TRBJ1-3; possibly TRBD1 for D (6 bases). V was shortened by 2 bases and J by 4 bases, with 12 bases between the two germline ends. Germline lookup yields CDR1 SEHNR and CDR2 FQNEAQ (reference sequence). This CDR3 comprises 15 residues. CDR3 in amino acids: CASSLISGAGNTIYF. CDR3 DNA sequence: TGTGCCAGCAGCTTAATATCGGGGGCCGGAAACACCATATATTTT.

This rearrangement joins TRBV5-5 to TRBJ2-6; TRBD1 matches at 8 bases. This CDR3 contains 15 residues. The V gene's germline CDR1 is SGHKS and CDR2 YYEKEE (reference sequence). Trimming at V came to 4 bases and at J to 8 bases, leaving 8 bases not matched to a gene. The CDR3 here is CASSVLGQGSNVLTF. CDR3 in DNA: TGTGCCAGCAGCGTACTAGGACAGGGATCCAACGTCCTGACTTTC.

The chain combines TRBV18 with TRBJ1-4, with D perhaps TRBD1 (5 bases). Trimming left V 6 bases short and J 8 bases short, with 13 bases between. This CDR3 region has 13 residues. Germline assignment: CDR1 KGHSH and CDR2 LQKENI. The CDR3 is CASSGLTKEKLFF. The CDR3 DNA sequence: TGTGCCAGCTCGGGACTGACGAAGGAAAAACTGTTTTTT.

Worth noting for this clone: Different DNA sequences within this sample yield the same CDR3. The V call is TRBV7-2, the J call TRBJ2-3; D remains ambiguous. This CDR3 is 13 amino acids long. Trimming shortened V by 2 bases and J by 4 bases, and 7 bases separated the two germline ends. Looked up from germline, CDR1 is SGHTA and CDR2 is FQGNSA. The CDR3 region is CASSLTLADTQYF. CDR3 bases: TGTGCCAGCAGCTTAACTTTGGCAGATACGCAGTATTTT.

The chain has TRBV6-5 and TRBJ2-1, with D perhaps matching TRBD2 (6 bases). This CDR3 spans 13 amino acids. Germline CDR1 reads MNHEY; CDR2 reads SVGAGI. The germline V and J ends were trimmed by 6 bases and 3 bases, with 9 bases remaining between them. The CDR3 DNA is TGTGCCAGCAGGGATAGCGGCTACAATGAGCAGTTCTTC. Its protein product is CASRDSGYNEQFF.

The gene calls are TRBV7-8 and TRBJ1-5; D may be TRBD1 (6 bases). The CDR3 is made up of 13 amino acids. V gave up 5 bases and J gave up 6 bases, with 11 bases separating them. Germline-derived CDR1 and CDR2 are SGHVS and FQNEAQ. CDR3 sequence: CASSPGVPQPQHF. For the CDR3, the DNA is TGTGCCAGCAGCCCAGGGGTCCCTCAGCCCCAGCATTTT.

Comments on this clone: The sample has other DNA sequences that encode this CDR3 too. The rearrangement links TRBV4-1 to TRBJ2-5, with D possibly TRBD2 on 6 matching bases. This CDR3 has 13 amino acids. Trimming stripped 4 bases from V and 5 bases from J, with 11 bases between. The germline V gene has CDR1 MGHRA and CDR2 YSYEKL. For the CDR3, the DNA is TGCGCCAGCAGCCTCGGGACTCTGGAGACCCAGTACTTC. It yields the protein CASSLGTLETQYF.

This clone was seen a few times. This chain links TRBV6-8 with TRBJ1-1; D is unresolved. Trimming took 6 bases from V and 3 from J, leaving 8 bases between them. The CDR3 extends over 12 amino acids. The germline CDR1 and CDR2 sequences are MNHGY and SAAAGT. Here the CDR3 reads CASRSGDTEAFF. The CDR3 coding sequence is TGTGCCAGCAGATCAGGAGACACTGAAGCTTTCTTT.

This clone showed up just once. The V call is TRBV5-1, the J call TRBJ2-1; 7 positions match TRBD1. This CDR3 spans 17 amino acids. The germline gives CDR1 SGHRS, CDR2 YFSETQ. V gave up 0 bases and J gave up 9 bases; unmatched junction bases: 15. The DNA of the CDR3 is TGCGCCAGCAGCTTGGATAATAGACAGGGAACTTACGGTGAGCAGTTCTTC. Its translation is CASSLDNRQGTYGEQFF.

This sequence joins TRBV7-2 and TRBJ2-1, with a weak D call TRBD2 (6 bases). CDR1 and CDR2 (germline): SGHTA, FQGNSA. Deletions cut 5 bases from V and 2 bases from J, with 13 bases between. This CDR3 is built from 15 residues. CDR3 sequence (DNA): TGTGCCAGCAGCCCAACGGCTAGCGCCTACAATGAGCAGTTCTTC. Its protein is CASSPTASAYNEQFF.

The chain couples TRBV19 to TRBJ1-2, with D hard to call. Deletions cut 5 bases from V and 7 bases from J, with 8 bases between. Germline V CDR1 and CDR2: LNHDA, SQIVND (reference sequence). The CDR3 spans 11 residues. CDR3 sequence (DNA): TGTGCCAGTAGTGTGGGGAGTGGCTACACCTTC. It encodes CASSVGSGYTF.

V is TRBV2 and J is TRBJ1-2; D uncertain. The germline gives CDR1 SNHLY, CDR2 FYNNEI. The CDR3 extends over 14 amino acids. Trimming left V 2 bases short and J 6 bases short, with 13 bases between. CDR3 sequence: CASSEKGGNHGYTF. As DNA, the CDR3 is TGTGCCAGCAGTGAAAAGGGTGGCAATCATGGCTACACCTTC.

This CDR3 is CASSQGITGRNQPQHF. The DNA of the CDR3 is TGCGCCAGCAGCCAAGGAATTACAGGGAGGAATCAGCCCCAGCATTTT. The chain is built from TRBV4-1 and TRBJ1-5; D may be TRBD1 (6 bases). This CDR3 is 16 amino acids long. V lost 1 base, J lost 4 bases, and 14 bases lay in between. The germline V gene has CDR1 MGHRA and CDR2 YSYEKL.

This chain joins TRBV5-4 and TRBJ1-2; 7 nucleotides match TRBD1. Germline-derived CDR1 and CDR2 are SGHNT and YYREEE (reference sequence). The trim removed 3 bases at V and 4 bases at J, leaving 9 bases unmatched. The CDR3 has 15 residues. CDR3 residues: CASSSANRGSYGYTF. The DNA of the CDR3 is TGTGCCAGCAGCTCCGCGAACAGGGGTTCCTATGGCTACACCTTC.